The 21 T cell receptor beta chains given below trace back to one sample, sequenced in a study of T-cell memory formation after mild COVID-19. In TCRdb, the 5' RACE reads were re-called with MiXCR into one record per CDR3 protein. This table holds 250,000 to 300,000 distinct CDR3 sequences, about a sixth found once. Material: PBMCs or a T cell subset sorted from them (not recorded which). These TCRs come from a man aged 18 to 29 who had mild COVID-19 (a few samples of this study predate the infection). Cell type and time point are not known.

This chain links TRBV2 with TRBJ1-1; a weak D match, TRBD1 (5 bases). The CDR3 has 14 amino acids. V was clipped by 7 bases and J by 2 bases, with 14 bases between them. CDR1 SNHLY and CDR2 FYNNEI come from the germline V gene. CDR3 DNA: TGTGCCAGCAATCCTTCACAGGCAAACACTGAAGCTTTCTTT. Its protein is CASNPSQANTEAFF.

This clonotype has just a few counts. V usage is TRBV5-1 and J usage is TRBJ2-3; 8 positions match TRBD1. Germline V CDR1 and CDR2: SGHRS, YFSETQ. Trimming took 10 bases from V and 3 from J; bases not matched to a gene: 10. This CDR3 comprises 14 residues. The CDR3: CASRSGGSTDTQYF. The CDR3 nucleotides are TGCGCCTCAAGGTCAGGGGGCTCGACAGATACGCAGTATTTT.

The chain carries TRBV7-9 and TRBJ2-7; D is possibly TRBD2 (7 bases). Per germline, CDR1 SEHNR and CDR2 FQNEAQ (reference sequence). Between the trimmed V and J ends, which lost 4 bases and 5 bases, there was a span of 12 bases. This CDR3 has 13 amino acids. This CDR3 is CASSSGEGDEQYF. The CDR3, as DNA: TGTGCCAGCAGCTCGGGGGAGGGGGACGAGCAGTACTTC.

V usage is TRBV7-2 and J usage is TRBJ2-1, with 8 bases lining up with TRBD1. Germline CDR1 SGHTA, CDR2 FQGNSA. The CDR3 has 16 residues. V lost 5 bases and J lost 4; bases outside the gene matches: 10. CDR3 protein: CASSRSGTGLYNEQFF. CDR3 DNA: TGTGCCAGCAGCCGATCCGGGACAGGACTTTACAATGAGCAGTTCTTC.

The J gene is TRBJ1-2, the V gene TRBV6-6; 8 nucleotides align to TRBD1. J lost 8 bases, V lost 6 bases, and 11 bases had no gene match. Germline V lookup: CDR1 MNHNY, CDR2 SVGAGI (reference sequence). The CDR3 consists of 14 residues. The CDR3 reads CASSLQDRGGGYTF. For the CDR3, the DNA is TGTGCCAGCAGCCTACAAGACAGGGGTGGAGGCTACACCTTC.

The CDR3 bases are TGTGCCAGCAGCCCCGCGGTGGGGGAAAGCTACGAGCAGTACGTC. This encodes CASSPAVGESYEQYV. The rearrangement links TRBV5-6 to TRBJ2-7; either TRBD1 or TRBD2 may fit D (5 bases each). Germline loops: CDR1 SGHDT, CDR2 YYEEEE. The V gene lost 4 bases and the J gene lost 3 bases, with 17 bases spanning the gap. This CDR3 contains 15 residues.

The chain carries TRBV20-1 and TRBJ2-7; TRBD2 aligns across 10 bases. In germline, CDR1 is DFQATT, CDR2 SNEGSKA (reference sequence). V trimming: 6 bases; J trimming: 3 bases; junction bases outside the gene matches: 2. The CDR3 spans 12 residues. The CDR3 reads CSARLAGYEQYF. The CDR3 DNA sequence: TGCAGTGCCCGACTAGCGGGCTACGAGCAGTACTTC.

This clonotype has at least ten counts. The chain carries TRBV12-3 or TRBV12-4 and TRBJ1-2, with D possibly TRBD1 on 6 matching bases. This CDR3 has 14 amino acids. V shed 5 bases and J shed 4 bases, with 14 bases lying between them. DNA for the CDR3: TGTGCCAGCAGTCCAGGGGAGGGACTCTATGGCTACACCTTC. Translation: CASSPGEGLYGYTF.

The chain uses TRBV15 and TRBJ2-7, with 9 nucleotides matching TRBD1. Germline V gene data show CDR1 as LNHNV and CDR2 as YYDKDF (reference sequence). Trimming cost V 3 bases and J 6 bases; bases outside gene matches: 6. CDR3 length: 14 residues. The chain's CDR3 is CATSSSGQGGEQYF. The CDR3 nucleotides read TGTGCCACCAGCAGCTCGGGACAGGGAGGCGAGCAGTACTTC. The full variable domain, in which reference TRBV15 and TRBJ2-7 provide the parts outside the CDR3, is DAMVIQNPRYQVTQFGKPVTLSCSQTLNHNVMYWYQQKSSQAPKLLFHYYDKDFNNEADTPDNFQSRRPNTSFCFLDIRSPGLGDTAMYLCATSSSGQGGEQYFGPGTRLTVT.

This clonotype was seen a handful of times. The chain uses TRBV7-2 and TRBJ1-6; D may be TRBD1 (5 bases). There are 14 residues in the CDR3. Germline CDR1 and CDR2: SGHTA and FQGNSA. V was cut by 3 bases and J by 6 bases, with 9 bases left in between. Here the CDR3 reads CASSFRQGNSPLHF. The CDR3 bases are TGTGCCAGCAGCTTTCGGCAGGGTAATTCACCCCTCCACTTT.

The rearrangement joins TRBV11-2 to TRBJ1-1; D unresolved. V lost 3 bases to trimming and J lost 5 bases, with 10 bases between them. The CDR3 totals 13 residues. The germline V gene has CDR1 SGHAT and CDR2 FQNNGV. CDR3 DNA sequence: TGTGCCAGCAGCTTTACGTCGGCGACTGAAGCTTTCTTT. Translating it yields CASSFTSATEAFF.

The chain employs TRBV7-2 and TRBJ2-2; D call uncertain. The V gene lost 6 bases and the J gene lost 5 bases, with 10 bases spanning the gap. CDR1 is SGHTA, CDR2 FQGNSA, per germline. The CDR3 extends over 13 amino acids. CDR3 region: CASRPQATGELFF. Here the CDR3 DNA reads TGTGCCAGCAGACCGCAGGCAACCGGGGAGCTGTTTTTT.

The sample holds many counts of this clonotype. This chain connects TRBV7-3 to TRBJ2-3, with TRBD1 matching over 10 bases. J lost 2 bases, V lost 2 bases, and 4 bases had no gene match. Germline CDR1 is SGHTA and CDR2 is FQGTGA. CDR3 size: 16 residues. CDR3 amino acids: CASSLSGTGVTDTQYF. CDR3 DNA sequence: TGTGCCAGCAGCTTATCCGGGACAGGGGTCACAGATACGCAGTATTTT.

This clonotype was recorded at least ten times. The J gene is TRBJ2-3, the V gene TRBV7-8; TRBD2 matches 8 bases. The germline V gene encodes CDR1 SGHVS and CDR2 FQNEAQ. This CDR3 has 15 amino acids. The junction had 8 bases not matched to a gene; V was cut back by 5 bases and J by 4 bases. The CDR3 region is CASSRERGWADTQYF. CDR3 coding DNA: TGTGCCAGCAGCCGGGAGCGGGGGTGGGCAGATACGCAGTATTTT.

J is TRBJ2-7 and V is TRBV6-1; 10 bases line up with TRBD2. Trimming removed 9 bases from V and 3 bases from J; junction bases left unmatched: 14. The CDR3 extends over 16 amino acids. Germline values: CDR1 MNHNS, CDR2 SASEGT. CDR3 protein: CARGAFELAGIYEQYV. CDR3 coding DNA: TGTGCCAGAGGGGCTTTCGAACTAGCGGGGATCTACGAGCAGTACGTC.

In its sample, this clonotype was seen a few times. V is TRBV6-5 and J is TRBJ1-4; D is unclear. Per the germline V gene, CDR1 is MNHEY and CDR2 is SVGAGI. Between the trimmed V and J ends, which lost 8 bases and 0 bases, there was a span of 22 bases. This CDR3 spans 18 amino acids. As DNA, the CDR3 is TGTGCCAGCGGGAGGAGCGGCGGAGTAACTGCAACTAATGAAAAACTGTTTTTT. Protein product: CASGRSGGVTATNEKLFF.

This rearrangement joins TRBV5-1 to TRBJ2-4, with no clear D. Germline values: CDR1 SGHRS, CDR2 YFSETQ. V gave up 2 bases and J gave up 7 bases, with 10 bases separating them. This CDR3 spans 13 amino acids. CDR3 DNA: TGCGCCAGCAGCTTACCGAGTAAGAACATTCAGTACTTC. The encoded protein is CASSLPSKNIQYF.

This clonotype was seen more than once but under ten times. The chain joins TRBV19 to TRBJ1-1; D is undetermined. Germline V gene lookup returns CDR1 LNHDA and CDR2 SQIVND (reference sequence). The CDR3 totals 18 residues. The V end lost 6 bases, the J end lost 0 bases, and 23 bases lay between the germline ends. CDR3 loop: CASSPSSGPLNMNTEAFF. The CDR3 DNA is TGTGCCAGTAGCCCTTCCTCTGGTCCCCTCAACATGAACACTGAAGCTTTCTTT.

The chain employs TRBV7-2 and TRBJ1-2, with D perhaps matching TRBD1 (6 bases). The germline V and J ends were trimmed by 5 bases and 4 bases, with 17 bases remaining between them. Germline lookup yields CDR1 SGHTA and CDR2 FQGNSA. The length of the CDR3 is 15 residues. This chain's CDR3 is CASSRVQGLGYGYTF. The CDR3, as DNA: TGTGCCAGCAGCCGAGTGCAGGGGTTAGGCTATGGCTACACCTTC.

This clonotype was observed a handful of times. V gene TRBV12-3 or TRBV12-4 combines with J gene TRBJ2-5, with TRBD1 identical over 8 bases. The CDR3 covers 16 residues. V gave up 6 bases and J gave up 1 base; unmatched junction bases: 10. CDR3 loop: CASSVGQGGVQETQYF. Written as DNA, the CDR3 is TGTGCCAGCAGCGTCGGACAGGGCGGGGTCCAAGAGACCCAGTACTTC.

The rearrangement joins TRBV12-3 or TRBV12-4 to TRBJ1-2; D is perhaps TRBD1 (5 bases). Trimming took off 5 bases at V and 2 bases at J, with 21 bases between the two ends. The CDR3 spans 17 residues. The CDR3 DNA sequence: TGTGCCAGCAGTCCGCTCCGGGGACGCCAGCTCAACTATGGCTACACCTTC. Protein sequence: CASSPLRGRQLNYGYTF.